The 21 T cell receptor beta chains given below trace back to one sample, sequenced in a study of cytomegalovirus exposure and HLA in healthy donors. Vbeta (60) and Jbeta (13) primers were used in the PCR. Assay used: immunoSEQ multiplex PCR; TCRdb lists only in-frame clones, some missing. Of more than 100,000 clones listed, approximately 84% were seen once; the top ten hold approximately 1.5%. Sequencing was performed on PBMCs. The receptors here all came from a woman between 18 and 30 years old in good health and CMV-seronegative.

The V call is TRBV19, the J call TRBJ2-7; D is possibly TRBD1 (5 bases). Germline V gene sequence: CDR1 LNHDA, CDR2 SQIVND (reference sequence). This CDR3 has 14 amino acids. Trimming removed 5 bases from V and 3 bases from J, with 14 bases in between. The DNA for the CDR3 is TGTGCCAGTAGTCCGGACATGTCCCTCTACGAGCAGTACTTC. It yields the protein CASSPDMSLYEQYF.

The chain combines TRBV5-4 with TRBJ2-7, with 7 bases that match TRBD1. The CDR3 loop spans 15 amino acids. Germline V gene sequence: CDR1 SGHNT, CDR2 YYREEE (reference sequence). Trimming took 4 bases from V and 0 from J; bases not matched to a gene: 7. CDR3 region: CASSRSRDSSYEQYV. In nucleotides, the CDR3 is TGTGCCAGCAGCCGAAGCCGGGACAGCTCCTACGAGCAGTACGTC.

The chain couples TRBV7-9 to TRBJ2-5; 11 nucleotides match TRBD2. CDR1 SEHNR and CDR2 FQNEAQ come from the germline V gene (reference sequence). The V segment lost 3 bases and the J segment 5 bases; nucleotides outside the gene matches: 5. The CDR3 totals 15 residues. The CDR3 here is CASSFKLAGDETQYF. As DNA, the CDR3 is TGTGCCAGCAGCTTCAAACTAGCGGGAGACGAGACCCAGTACTTC.

This chain joins TRBV5-1 and TRBJ1-5; TRBD1 is a possible D gene (6 bases). The CDR3 is 14 amino acids. V lost 4 bases and J 7 bases, leaving 15 bases between the germline ends. Germline V lookup: CDR1 SGHRS, CDR2 YFSETQ. The CDR3: CASSPEGGLQPQHF. The CDR3 nucleotides read TGCGCCAGCAGCCCGGAGGGGGGGCTCCAGCCCCAGCATTTT.

This clone was seen a few times. The V gene is TRBV6-5, the J gene TRBJ2-7, with 7 positions matching TRBD2. V was pared by 8 bases and J by 12 bases, with 19 bases of the junction left unmatched. Germline values: CDR1 MNHEY, CDR2 SVGAGI. The CDR3 contains 14 residues. In DNA, the CDR3 is TGTGCCAGCCGAGATCGCCCGAGGGCGGGAGCCTTGTACTTC. Protein product: CASRDRPRAGALYF.

The rearrangement joins TRBV27 to TRBJ2-3; TRBD2 aligns across 7 bases. Trimming cost V 2 bases and J 6 bases; bases outside gene matches: 5. This CDR3 has 14 amino acids. Germline values: CDR1 MNHEY, CDR2 SMNVEV (reference sequence). For the CDR3, the DNA is TGTGCCAGCAGTTTAAGTGGGGGAGGGGATACGCAGTATTTT. Translated: CASSLSGGGDTQYF.

The chain has TRBV18 and TRBJ1-2; D is uncertain. V lost 1 base and J lost 6, with 12 bases in between. The CDR3 consists of 14 residues. Per germline, CDR1 KGHSH and CDR2 LQKENI. CDR3 region: CASSPQAGLNGYTF. The CDR3 coding sequence is TGTGCCAGCTCACCACAGGCCGGGTTAAATGGCTACACCTTC.

The chain recombines TRBV4-1 with TRBJ2-1; 11 bases are shared with TRBD2. Germline CDR1 is MGHRA and CDR2 is YSYEKL. J lost 5 bases, V lost 0 bases, and 15 bases had no gene match. The CDR3 extends over 20 amino acids. The CDR3 sequence is CASSQDDFRRPSGRNNEQFF. The CDR3 DNA reads as TGCGCCAGCAGCCAAGATGATTTCCGTCGTCCTAGCGGGAGGAACAATGAGCAGTTCTTC.

V usage is TRBV7-2 and J usage is TRBJ2-7, with 9 bases fitting TRBD1. The CDR3 loop spans 16 amino acids. The J segment lost 2 bases and the V segment lost 5 bases, leaving 10 bases of the junction unmatched. Germline CDR1 is SGHTA and CDR2 is FQGNSA. This chain's CDR3 is CASSALLDRGTYEQYF. DNA for the CDR3: TGTGCCAGCAGCGCCCTTCTGGACAGGGGCACCTACGAGCAGTACTTC.

The rearrangement uses TRBV5-1 and TRBJ2-1; 8 bases fit TRBD2. The V segment lost 4 bases and the J segment 6 bases; nucleotides outside the gene matches: 3. The CDR3 runs 13 residues. Germline V CDR1 and CDR2: SGHRS, YFSETQ. CDR3 sequence: CASSPGLGNEQFF. CDR3 DNA sequence: TGCGCCAGCAGCCCGGGACTAGGCAATGAGCAGTTCTTC.

The chain recombines TRBV6-5 with TRBJ1-1; D is undetermined. V was cut by 4 bases and J by 0 bases, with 6 bases left in between. CDR3 length: 13 residues. Looked up from germline, CDR1 is MNHEY and CDR2 is SVGAGI. The CDR3: CASSSNLNTEAFF. The CDR3 DNA sequence: TGTGCCAGCAGTTCCAACTTGAACACTGAAGCTTTCTTT.

The chain uses TRBV7-9 and TRBJ2-4; the D gene is possibly TRBD2 (6 bases). CDR3 length: 15 amino acids. The V gene's germline CDR1 is SEHNR and CDR2 FQNEAQ (reference sequence). V was clipped by 5 bases and J by 2 bases, with 13 bases between them. As DNA, the CDR3 is TGTGCCAGCAGCCCGGGGAGGTTGTCCAAAAACATTCAGTACTTC. It codes for CASSPGRLSKNIQYF.

This chain joins TRBV6-5 and TRBJ2-5; a possible D gene is TRBD2 (6 bases). Germline CDR1 MNHEY, CDR2 SVGAGI. V dropped 5 bases and J dropped 5 bases, with 15 bases sitting between them. This CDR3 region has 14 residues. The CDR3 DNA is TGTGCCAGCAGTAGCGGGTGGGGTGGTGAGACCCAGTACTTC. Translation gives CASSSGWGGETQYF.

The chain recombines TRBV18 with TRBJ2-5; a possible D gene is TRBD1 (6 bases). V lost 3 bases, J lost 0 bases, and 17 bases lay in between. This CDR3 is 17 amino acids long. From germline, CDR1 is KGHSH and CDR2 LQKENI. The CDR3 region is CASSPPVGQKYQETQYF. The CDR3 nucleotides read TGTGCCAGCTCACCGCCTGTGGGACAAAAGTACCAAGAGACCCAGTACTTC.

The V gene is TRBV6-5, the J gene TRBJ2-7; D unresolved. Germline CDR1 reads MNHEY; CDR2 reads SVGAGI. Between the trimmed V and J ends, which lost 2 bases and 0 bases, there was a span of 8 bases. The CDR3 length is 14 residues. The DNA for the CDR3 is TGTGCCAGCAGTTACGATGAGAGCTCCTACGAGCAGTACTTC. The encoded protein is CASSYDESSYEQYF.

The rearrangement uses TRBV6-5 and TRBJ2-7; possible D gene TRBD2, 6 bases. Per the germline V gene, CDR1 is MNHEY and CDR2 is SVGAGI. V lost 7 bases and J lost 0, with 10 bases in between. This CDR3 contains 13 residues. CDR3 sequence (DNA): TGTGCCAGCAAAGTAGCGGCCTCCTACGAGCAGTACTTC. It encodes CASKVAASYEQYF.

This rearrangement joins TRBV30 to TRBJ1-2; D gene ambiguous. Germline V gene sequence: CDR1 GTSNPN, CDR2 SVGIG (reference sequence). The CDR3 is made up of 18 amino acids. The V and J ends lost 0 bases and 2 bases respectively, with 22 bases between them. CDR3 in amino acids: CAWSVRWGDGAENYGYTF. The CDR3 DNA follows: TGTGCCTGGAGTGTACGATGGGGAGACGGAGCGGAAAACTATGGCTACACCTTC.

CDR3 protein: CASSRLAGVGEQFF. The CDR3 DNA is TGTGCCAGCAGCCGACTAGCGGGAGTGGGTGAGCAGTTCTTC. V and J are TRBV4-2 and TRBJ2-1, with 12 bases identical to TRBD2. V shed 4 bases and J 9 bases; nucleotides not matched to a gene: 4. CDR1 and CDR2 (germline): LGHNA, YNFKEQ. The CDR3 length is 14 residues.

The chain employs TRBV4-1 and TRBJ2-7; D is possibly TRBD2 (7 bases). Deletions cut 4 bases from V and 0 bases from J, with 16 bases between. Germline V lookup: CDR1 MGHRA, CDR2 YSYEKL. This CDR3 is 16 amino acids long. This CDR3 reads CASSPGARGSSYEQYF. CDR3 DNA sequence: TGCGCCAGCAGCCCAGGGGCCCGCGGGAGCTCCTACGAGCAGTACTTC.

This clone was detected only a few times. The V call is TRBV5-3, the J call TRBJ2-1; no clear D. TRBV5-3 is labeled an ORF, and its function is uncertain. The CDR3 spans 11 residues. V gave up 4 bases and J gave up 4 bases, with 3 bases separating them. The CDR3 DNA follows: TGTGCCAGAAGCCCGTACAATGAGCAGTTCTTC. This codes for CARSPYNEQFF.

The rearrangement links TRBV10-1 to TRBJ2-2; D might be TRBD1 (6 bases). Trimming stripped 6 bases from V and 7 bases from J, with 9 bases between. Germline CDR1 WNHNN, CDR2 SYGVQD (reference sequence). CDR3 length: 12 residues. The CDR3, as DNA: TGCGCCAGCAGCCCAGGGGACGGGGAGCTGTTTTTT. Translated: CASSPGDGELFF.